The clone carrying this T cell receptor beta chain came up a few times. This record comes from a study of T-cell memory formation after mild COVID-19. Overall study context: TCR clusters largely stayed donor specific.

TCRdb processed the 5' RACE reads anew with MiXCR; each CDR3 protein has one entry. The sample contains 250,000 to 300,000 distinct CDR3 sequences, about a sixth of which appear only once. The CDR3 covers 15 residues. The germline CDR1 and CDR2 sequences are MNHEY and SVGAGI. V was cut by 6 bases and J by 3 bases, with 17 bases left in between. The sequencing input was PBMCs or a T cell subset sorted from them (not recorded which). The TCR comes from a man younger than 35 who had mild COVID-19 (a few samples of this study predate the infection). Cell type and time point are not known. V gene TRBV6-5 combines with J gene TRBJ2-5, with D unclear. CDR3 amino acids: CASRPSARSKETQYF. The CDR3 DNA is TGTGCCAGCAGGCCAAGCGCCCGCAGTAAAGAGACCCAGTACTTC.